A selection of T cell receptor beta chains follows, all from one sample in a study of blood T cell repertoires in COVID-19. Profiling relied on immunoSEQ multiplex PCR, and the TCRdb table lists in-frame clones only, not all of them. Here the sample spans some 180,000 clones, 80% to 95% being singletons. Sequencing was carried out using peripheral blood. All receptors derive from a man aged 50-60 years with acute or convalescent COVID-19. Both conserved end residues are part of each CDR3. Each record gives: J gene, V gene, CDR3 protein.

TRBJ2-7	TRBV10-2	CATGVPNVPEQYF
TRBJ1-5	TRBV19	CASRRGQSNQPQHF
TRBJ2-1	TRBV10-1	CASSETSGTSINEQFF
TRBJ2-5	TRBV12-3/TRBV12-4	CASSLDSQETQYF
TRBJ2-3	TRBV3-1/TRBV3-2	CASSQASSGGDTQYF
TRBJ2-3	TRBV28	CASLTTTTQYF
TRBJ2-1	TRBV5-1	CASSWVSGTDYNEQFF
TRBJ1-6	TRBV28	CASTAQGEGRNSPLHF
TRBJ1-3	TRBV7-2	CASSPIPTEGSGNTIYF
TRBJ1-6	TRBV21-1	CASSKDPTGCNSPLHF
TRBJ1-5	TRBV19	CASKGQGNQPQHF
TRBJ1-1	TRBV28	CASSPPTGSMNTEAFF
TRBJ2-3	TRBV29-1	CSVRMGLAGGYTDTQYF
TRBJ2-5	TRBV27	CASSLSGRGPQETQYF
TRBJ2-1	TRBV7-8	CASSLVGSRDSYNEQFF
TRBJ1-2	TRBV27	CASRPQGQGAIYGYTF
TRBJ1-1	TRBV29-1	CSVESGQDTEAFF
TRBJ2-2	TRBV9	CASSVVGSTGELFF
TRBJ1-5	TRBV18	CASSPSGGQPQHF
TRBJ1-5	TRBV5-1	CASSSDSSNQPQHF
TRBJ2-5	TRBV2	CASRVRGQVKAETQYF
TRBJ2-1	TRBV6-6	CASSPRGRGTGWNNEQFF
TRBJ2-7	TRBV7-9	CASSEGGLAREQYF
TRBJ2-3	TRBV5-1	CASSLTSGSRADTQYF
TRBJ1-5	TRBV11-2	CASSLVGDQPQHF
TRBJ1-1	TRBV5-1	CASGGTANTEAFF